This TCR beta chain was observed in a study of blood T cell repertoires in COVID-19. This study enrolled people aged about 18 to 100 from under 25 US geographic areas. Participants had their cohort set by participant-reported clinical history. Per the study methods: Scientists estimated how many nucleated cells there were by amplifying reference gene primers. Generated by immunoSEQ multiplex PCR, the TCRdb table keeps only in-frame clones and is missing some. The DNA gave D and trimming, while V, J and clone size come from that table. The table has around 250,000 clones, 85% seen once; the top ten hold approximately 9%. Input material: PBMCs or T cells enriched from blood (not recorded which). The sequence came from a woman aged 45-59 years with acute COVID-19.

The CDR3 loop reads CASSYRDYGYTF. CDR3 DNA: TGTGCCAGCAGTTACCGGGACTATGGCTACACCTTC. J is TRBJ1-2 and V is TRBV6-2 or TRBV6-3; no clear D. Germline V gives CDR1 MNHEY, CDR2 SVGEGT. V gave up 2 bases and J gave up 3 bases, with 4 bases separating them. This CDR3 region has 12 residues.